The 14 T cell receptor beta chains reported below all come from one sample, sequenced in a study of T-cell memory formation after mild COVID-19. TCRdb reprocessed the 5' RACE reads via MiXCR and lists one record per CDR3 protein. The sample has 180,000 or so distinct CDR3 sequences; around 10% are singletons. Sequences were obtained from PBMCs or a T cell subset sorted from them (not recorded which). These receptor sequences come from a man aged 18 to 30 who had mild COVID-19 (a few samples of this study predate the infection). Cell type and time point are not known.

This clonotype occurred a few times. The V call is TRBV7-2, the J call TRBJ2-5; weak D call: TRBD1 (6 bases). The germline CDR1 and CDR2 sequences are SGHTA and FQGNSA. Trimming removed 5 bases at V and 2 bases at J, with 15 bases between. The CDR3 runs 15 residues. DNA for the CDR3: TGTGCCAGCAGCCGGGGCTGGACAGCACAAGAGACCCAGTACTTC. Amino acids: CASSRGWTAQETQYF. The full variable domain, rest sourced from reference TRBV7-2 and TRBJ2-5, is GAGVSQSPSNKVTEKGKDVELRCDPISGHTALYWYRQSLGQGLEFLIYFQGNSAPDKSGLPSDRFSAERTGGSVSTLTIQRTQQEDSAVYLCASSRGWTAQETQYFGPGTRLLVL.

The rearrangement links TRBV7-2 to TRBJ2-1; 9 positions agree with TRBD2. The V segment lost 5 bases and the J segment 8 bases; nucleotides outside the gene matches: 10. This CDR3 is built from 15 residues. CDR1 and CDR2 from the germline V gene are SGHTA and FQGNSA. CDR3 sequence reads: CASSPGATSGYEQFF. CDR3 DNA: TGTGCCAGCAGCCCCGGGGCGACTAGCGGCTATGAGCAGTTCTTC.

The V call is TRBV5-4, the J call TRBJ2-7; unclear D gene. Germline V gene sequence: CDR1 SGHNT, CDR2 YYREEE (reference sequence). The CDR3 length is 14 residues. The V end was cut by 5 bases, the J end by 7 bases, with 19 bases between. The CDR3 sequence is CASRVFGTLREQYF. In DNA form, the CDR3 reads TGTGCCAGCAGGGTCTTTGGTACCCTCCGTGAGCAGTACTTC.

V usage is TRBV12-3 or TRBV12-4 and J usage is TRBJ1-1, with D tentatively TRBD1 (6 bases). With 5 bases removed from V and 1 base from J, the gap between germline ends came to 14 bases. The CDR3 is made up of 15 amino acids. CDR3 sequence (DNA): TGTGCCAGCAGTGAGTACAGGGAGGGGAACACTGAAGCTTTCTTT. Its protein product is CASSEYREGNTEAFF.

In its sample, this clonotype was seen a few times. This chain joins TRBV5-1 and TRBJ1-6; D is undetermined. V lost 0 bases and J lost 9, with 7 bases in between. This CDR3 is built from 13 residues. From germline, CDR1 is SGHRS and CDR2 YFSETQ. The CDR3 DNA follows: TGCGCCAGCAGCTTGGTGGAGGGTTCACCCCTCCACTTT. This sequence encodes CASSLVEGSPLHF.

The chain has TRBV2 and TRBJ1-2, with D unclear. The germline gives CDR1 SNHLY, CDR2 FYNNEI. The CDR3 is made up of 14 amino acids. The V end was cut by 7 bases, the J end by 5 bases, with 17 bases between. The CDR3 DNA reads TGTGCCAGCAAAACCAAAATGGGCATATATGGCTACACCTTC. This codes for CASKTKMGIYGYTF.

V usage is TRBV5-1 and J usage is TRBJ1-4; no firm D call. Germline CDR1 SGHRS, CDR2 YFSETQ. The ends were cut back, 4 bases at V and 8 bases at J, with 18 bases in the middle. There are 15 residues in the CDR3. The CDR3 loop is CASSPDRTQWEKLFF. CDR3 bases: TGCGCCAGCAGCCCCGACCGCACGCAGTGGGAAAAACTGTTTTTT. The full variable domain, its missing parts supplied by reference TRBV5-1 and TRBJ1-4, is KAGVTQTPRYLIKTRGQQVTLSCSPISGHRSVSWYQQTPGQGLQFLFEYFSETQRNKGNFPGRFSGRQFSNSRSEMNVSTLELGDSALYLCASSPDRTQWEKLFFGSGTQLSVL.

This clonotype was picked up many times. The V call is TRBV18, the J call TRBJ2-3; a possible D gene is TRBD1 (5 bases). Germline V gene sequence: CDR1 KGHSH, CDR2 LQKENI. V was shortened by 1 base and J by 6 bases, with 11 bases between the two germline ends. CDR3 length equals 14 residues. In nucleotides, the CDR3 is TGTGCCAGCTCACCACGGCAGGGTGCCGATACGCAGTATTTT. The encoded protein is CASSPRQGADTQYF.

The V gene is TRBV18, the J gene TRBJ1-2; perhaps TRBD1 as D (5 bases). The germline V and J ends were trimmed by 6 bases and 0 bases, with 14 bases remaining between them. The germline gives CDR1 KGHSH, CDR2 LQKENI. This CDR3 has 15 amino acids. The CDR3 is CASSPPGTTNYGYTF. The CDR3 DNA reads as TGTGCCAGCTCCCCTCCGGGGACCACTAACTATGGCTACACCTTC.

The gene calls are TRBV20-1 and TRBJ2-2; 9 bases fit TRBD1. The V gene end was trimmed by 3 bases and the J gene end by 5 bases; junction bases not matched to a gene: 4. Germline loops: CDR1 DFQATT, CDR2 SNEGSKA (reference sequence). The length of the CDR3 is 14 residues. The CDR3 loop reads CSASDRGRTGELFF. The CDR3 DNA reads TGCAGTGCTAGTGACAGGGGGAGGACCGGGGAGCTGTTTTTT.

A few counts support this clonotype. The rearrangement uses TRBV5-1 and TRBJ2-7; the D gene could be TRBD1 or TRBD2 (6 bases each). V gave up 5 bases and J gave up 6 bases, with 15 bases separating them. There are 13 residues in the CDR3. Germline values: CDR1 SGHRS, CDR2 YFSETQ. The CDR3 sequence is CASSSGARIEQYF. The CDR3 DNA reads TGCGCCAGCAGTTCGGGGGCGCGAATCGAGCAGTACTTC.

This clonotype was seen repeatedly, ten times or more. The V and J genes are TRBV20-1 and TRBJ1-6, with no clear D. This CDR3 comprises 14 residues. Between the trimmed V and J ends, which lost 1 base and 0 bases, there was a span of 4 bases. Germline loops: CDR1 DFQATT, CDR2 SNEGSKA (reference sequence). CDR3 DNA sequence: TGCAGTGCTAGAGCCAGCTCCTATAATTCACCCCTCCACTTT. Translating it yields CSARASSYNSPLHF.

This chain links TRBV11-2 with TRBJ1-4, with D uncertain. Trimming shortened V by 2 bases and J by 2 bases, and 15 bases separated the two germline ends. The germline CDR1 and CDR2 sequences are SGHAT and FQNNGV. This CDR3 contains 17 residues. CDR3 sequence: CASSLRDRWATNEKLFF. As DNA, the CDR3 is TGTGCCAGCAGCTTACGCGATCGATGGGCGACTAATGAAAAACTGTTTTTT.

This clonotype was found a few times. This chain uses TRBV2 with TRBJ2-1; D gene ambiguous. The CDR3 length is 13 residues. V lost 5 bases and J lost 6, with 11 bases in between. Germline V gives CDR1 SNHLY, CDR2 FYNNEI. CDR3 sequence: CASSSAPGNEQFF. CDR3 bases: TGTGCCAGCAGTTCGGCCCCGGGCAATGAGCAGTTCTTC.